One T cell receptor (beta chain) is described in this entry. The antigen is unknown. TCRdb's copy holds only in-frame clones and misses some; the assay was immunoSEQ multiplex PCR. In the table there are hundreds of thousands of clones, 85% to 90% of which are singletons. This specimen comes from a study of cytomegalovirus exposure and HLA in healthy donors. Germline CDR1 reads KGHSH; CDR2 reads LQKENI. V lost 0 bases, J lost 4 bases, and 3 bases stayed unmatched. The CDR3 length is 15 residues. Study-wide findings and caveats: Reported performance of the classifier showed diagnosis of cytomegalovirus status with high specificity and sensitivity.

Sequencing used PBMCs. This clonotype was obtained from a man younger than 35 in good health and CMV-seronegative. The chain uses TRBV18 and TRBJ2-3, with TRBD2 matching 8 bases. The CDR3 nucleotides read TGTGCCAGCTCACCACCTAGCGGGGTAGCAGATACGCAGTATTTT. Its protein product is CASSPPSGVADTQYF. Filled out from reference TRBV18 and TRBJ2-3, the complete variable domain reads NAGVMQNPRHLVRRRGQEARLRCSPMKGHSHVYWYRQLPEEGLKFMVYLQKENIIDESGMPKERFSAEFPKEGPSILRIQQVVRGDSAAYFCASSPPSGVADTQYFGPGTRLTVL.